This entry lists 17 T cell receptor beta chains sequenced from one sample in a study of patients and donors after allogeneic stem cell transplantation. TCRdb re-called the RT-PCR reads through MiXCR, storing one row per CDR3 protein. The sample carries about 960,000 distinct CDR3 sequences, 15% to 20% recorded once. Specimen: blood, either unsorted or a sorted T cell fraction (not recorded which). The receptor set was obtained from a human donor who was either an allogeneic HSCT recipient or a stem cell or donor lymphocyte infusion donor (not recorded which). It is not recorded whose cells these are; they may come from a transplant donor.

This clonotype appeared many times. The germline gene is not matched at one end of the junction; a read error may be the cause. This chain joins TRBV6-1 and TRBJ1-6; 10 bases line up with TRBD1. The CDR3 has 14 residues. Germline V gene sequence: CDR1 MNHNS, CDR2 SASEGT. The CDR3 reads CASSVGQGNSPLHF. The DNA of the CDR3 is TGCGCCAGCAGCGTGGGACAGGGGAATTCACCCCTCCACTTT.

This sequence joins TRBV10-3 and TRBJ2-5; D is undetermined. The germline CDR1 and CDR2 sequences are ENHRY and SYGVKD. The CDR3 loop spans 15 amino acids. The V end was cut by 0 bases, the J end by 0 bases, with 8 bases between. The CDR3 DNA follows: TGTGCCATCAGTGAGTCGAGCGTTGACCAAGAGACCCAGTACTTC. Amino acid sequence: CAISESSVDQETQYF.

This clonotype was picked up many times. V is TRBV12-3 or TRBV12-4 and J is TRBJ2-5; TRBD1 matches at 7 bases. CDR3 size: 14 residues. The J segment lost 2 bases and the V segment lost 5 bases, leaving 5 bases of the junction unmatched. The CDR3 DNA reads as TGTGCCAGCAGTCCGACGGGACAGCAAGAGACCCAGTACTTC. It encodes CASSPTGQQETQYF.

This clonotype was recorded at least ten times. V and J are TRBV5-1 and TRBJ1-6; D not certain. V gave up 5 bases and J gave up 4 bases, with 1 base separating them. CDR3 size: 11 residues. Germline V gene lookup returns CDR1 SGHRS and CDR2 YFSETQ. CDR3 sequence: CASSYNSPLHF. The CDR3 coding sequence is TGCGCCAGCAGTTATAATTCACCCCTCCACTTT. Looking up the rest from reference TRBV5-1 and TRBJ1-6 gives the full variable domain: KAGVTQTPRYLIKTRGQQVTLSCSPISGHRSVSWYQQTPGQGLQFLFEYFSETQRNKGNFPGRFSGRQFSNSRSEMNVSTLELGDSALYLCASSYNSPLHFGNGTRLTVT.

This clonotype has only a few counts. The chain carries TRBV3-1 and TRBJ1-1; no definite D call. V was trimmed by 0 bases and J by 8 bases, leaving 4 bases between them. Germline CDR1 and CDR2: LGHDT and YNNKEL (reference sequence). The CDR3 runs to 11 residues. CDR3 sequence: CASSQDREAFF. CDR3 bases: TGTGCCAGCAGCCAAGACAGGGAAGCTTTCTTT.

CDR3 protein: CASSYMGGNEQFF. Here the CDR3 DNA reads TGTGCCAGCAGTTACATGGGGGGCAATGAGCAGTTCTTC. This sequence joins TRBV6-2 or TRBV6-3 and TRBJ2-1, with D maybe TRBD2 (6 bases). Deletions cut 2 bases from V and 6 bases from J, with 8 bases between. This CDR3 spans 13 amino acids. The germline V gene encodes CDR1 MNHEY and CDR2 SVGEGT.

The chain links TRBV10-3 to TRBJ1-1; TRBD1 matches 8 bases. The CDR3 contains 13 residues. The germline gives CDR1 ENHRY, CDR2 SYGVKD. V was pared by 5 bases and J by 7 bases, with 6 bases of the junction left unmatched. CDR3 coding DNA: TGTGCCATCAGTAGCGGACAGGGCCTTGAAGCTTTCTTT. Translated: CAISSGQGLEAFF.

This clonotype came up a few times. The chain employs TRBV15 and TRBJ2-3; 9 positions agree with TRBD1. The V segment lost 5 bases and the J segment 0 bases; nucleotides outside the gene matches: 18. This CDR3 has 20 amino acids. Germline-derived CDR1 and CDR2 are LNHNV and YYDKDF (reference sequence). The CDR3 region is CATSGKRGTGPVSSTDTQYF. The CDR3 DNA follows: TGTGCCACCAGCGGAAAGAGAGGGACAGGGCCAGTATCTAGCACAGATACGCAGTATTTT. The full variable domain, rest sourced from reference TRBV15 and TRBJ2-3, is DAMVIQNPRYQVTQFGKPVTLSCSQTLNHNVMYWYQQKSSQAPKLLFHYYDKDFNNEADTPDNFQSRRPNTSFCFLDIRSPGLGDTAMYLCATSGKRGTGPVSSTDTQYFGPGTRLTVL.

This clonotype has just a few counts. The genes are TRBV20-1 and TRBJ2-7; D perhaps matches TRBD1 (6 bases). Germline CDR1 and CDR2: DFQATT and SNEGSKA (reference sequence). The V end lost 0 bases, the J end lost 2 bases, and 14 bases lay between the germline ends. This CDR3 is built from 15 residues. The CDR3 sequence: CSARELRQATYEQYF. In DNA form, the CDR3 reads TGCAGTGCTAGAGAGCTGCGACAGGCCACCTACGAGCAGTACTTC.

This clonotype was seen only a few times. V gene TRBV20-1 combines with J gene TRBJ1-2; no clear D gene. The CDR3 has 13 amino acids. Per the germline V gene, CDR1 is DFQATT and CDR2 is SNEGSKA (reference sequence). V lost 2 bases, J lost 8 bases, and 15 bases lay in between. CDR3 DNA sequence: TGCAGTGCTAGATCCCGGGTTGACCGGGGCTACACCTTC. Residues: CSARSRVDRGYTF.

This chain connects TRBV10-3 to TRBJ1-3; possible D gene TRBD1, 6 bases. With 7 bases removed from V and 1 base from J, the gap between germline ends came to 11 bases. This CDR3 contains 14 residues. CDR1 and CDR2 (germline): ENHRY, SYGVKD. The CDR3 reads CAIKGGGSGNTIYF. The CDR3 DNA is TGTGCCATCAAAGGGGGGGGATCTGGAAACACCATATATTTT.

V gene TRBV12-3 or TRBV12-4 combines with J gene TRBJ1-5; possible D gene TRBD1, 5 bases. CDR3 length: 15 amino acids. Trimming left V 6 bases short and J 6 bases short, with 18 bases between. CDR3 residues: CASSLSHRGSQPQHF. In nucleotides, the CDR3 is TGTGCCAGCAGCTTGAGTCACCGGGGGAGTCAGCCCCAGCATTTT.

This clonotype was counted only a few times. The J gene is TRBJ1-4, the V gene TRBV6-5; D ambiguous. V lost 4 bases and J 0 bases, leaving 12 bases between the germline ends. The CDR3 is 16 residues long. Germline assignment: CDR1 MNHEY and CDR2 SVGAGI. Here the CDR3 reads CASSFRTVATNEKLFF. The DNA of the CDR3 is TGTGCCAGCAGTTTTAGGACGGTGGCAACTAATGAAAAACTGTTTTTT.

The chain carries TRBV2 and TRBJ2-1, with D possibly called TRBD1 or TRBD2 (7 bases each). The CDR3 is 16 amino acids. From germline, CDR1 is SNHLY and CDR2 FYNNEI. V lost 6 bases and J 4 bases, leaving 19 bases between the germline ends. This chain's CDR3 is CASRGGRGGKYNEQFF. The CDR3 DNA sequence: TGTGCCAGCAGGGGGGGGCGAGGGGGCAAATACAATGAGCAGTTCTTC.

The genes are TRBV29-1 and TRBJ1-4; D is unresolved. Trimming stripped 0 bases from V and 1 base from J, with 6 bases between. Germline CDR1 SQVTM, CDR2 ANQGSEA. CDR3 length equals 14 residues. The CDR3 sequence is CSVEEAGTNEKLFF. CDR3 bases: TGCAGCGTTGAAGAAGCTGGAACTAATGAAAAACTGTTTTTT.

This clonotype was observed a handful of times. The chain combines TRBV5-1 with TRBJ2-4; TRBD2 is a possible D gene (5 bases). V was cut by 0 bases and J by 14 bases, with 21 bases left in between. Germline lookup yields CDR1 SGHRS and CDR2 YFSETQ. The CDR3 loop spans 15 amino acids. DNA for the CDR3: TGCGCCAGCAGCTTGGTGGGAGACCAAGGTGGTTCTGAGTACTTC. This codes for CASSLVGDQGGSEYF.

This chain connects TRBV6-5 to TRBJ2-3; TRBD2 aligns across 10 bases. This CDR3 spans 15 amino acids. The J segment lost 8 bases and the V segment lost 1 base, leaving 6 bases of the junction unmatched. CDR1 is MNHEY, CDR2 SVGAGI, per germline. As DNA, the CDR3 is TGTGCCAGCAGTTACTACAGCGGGGGGGCCGGTACGCAGTATTTT. It codes for CASSYYSGGAGTQYF.